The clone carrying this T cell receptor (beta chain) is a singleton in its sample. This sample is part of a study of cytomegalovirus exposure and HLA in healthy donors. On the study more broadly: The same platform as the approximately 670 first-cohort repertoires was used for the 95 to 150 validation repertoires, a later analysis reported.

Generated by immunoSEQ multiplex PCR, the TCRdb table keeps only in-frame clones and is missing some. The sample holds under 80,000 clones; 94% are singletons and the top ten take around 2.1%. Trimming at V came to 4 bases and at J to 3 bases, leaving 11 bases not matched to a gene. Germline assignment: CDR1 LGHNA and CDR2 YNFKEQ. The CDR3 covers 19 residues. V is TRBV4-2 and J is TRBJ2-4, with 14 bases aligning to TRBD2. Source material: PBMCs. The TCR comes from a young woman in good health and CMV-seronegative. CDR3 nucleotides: TGTGCCAGCAGCCCGGGACTAGCGGGAGCAGAGCCTAACAAAAACATTCAGTACTTC. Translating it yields CASSPGLAGAEPNKNIQYF.